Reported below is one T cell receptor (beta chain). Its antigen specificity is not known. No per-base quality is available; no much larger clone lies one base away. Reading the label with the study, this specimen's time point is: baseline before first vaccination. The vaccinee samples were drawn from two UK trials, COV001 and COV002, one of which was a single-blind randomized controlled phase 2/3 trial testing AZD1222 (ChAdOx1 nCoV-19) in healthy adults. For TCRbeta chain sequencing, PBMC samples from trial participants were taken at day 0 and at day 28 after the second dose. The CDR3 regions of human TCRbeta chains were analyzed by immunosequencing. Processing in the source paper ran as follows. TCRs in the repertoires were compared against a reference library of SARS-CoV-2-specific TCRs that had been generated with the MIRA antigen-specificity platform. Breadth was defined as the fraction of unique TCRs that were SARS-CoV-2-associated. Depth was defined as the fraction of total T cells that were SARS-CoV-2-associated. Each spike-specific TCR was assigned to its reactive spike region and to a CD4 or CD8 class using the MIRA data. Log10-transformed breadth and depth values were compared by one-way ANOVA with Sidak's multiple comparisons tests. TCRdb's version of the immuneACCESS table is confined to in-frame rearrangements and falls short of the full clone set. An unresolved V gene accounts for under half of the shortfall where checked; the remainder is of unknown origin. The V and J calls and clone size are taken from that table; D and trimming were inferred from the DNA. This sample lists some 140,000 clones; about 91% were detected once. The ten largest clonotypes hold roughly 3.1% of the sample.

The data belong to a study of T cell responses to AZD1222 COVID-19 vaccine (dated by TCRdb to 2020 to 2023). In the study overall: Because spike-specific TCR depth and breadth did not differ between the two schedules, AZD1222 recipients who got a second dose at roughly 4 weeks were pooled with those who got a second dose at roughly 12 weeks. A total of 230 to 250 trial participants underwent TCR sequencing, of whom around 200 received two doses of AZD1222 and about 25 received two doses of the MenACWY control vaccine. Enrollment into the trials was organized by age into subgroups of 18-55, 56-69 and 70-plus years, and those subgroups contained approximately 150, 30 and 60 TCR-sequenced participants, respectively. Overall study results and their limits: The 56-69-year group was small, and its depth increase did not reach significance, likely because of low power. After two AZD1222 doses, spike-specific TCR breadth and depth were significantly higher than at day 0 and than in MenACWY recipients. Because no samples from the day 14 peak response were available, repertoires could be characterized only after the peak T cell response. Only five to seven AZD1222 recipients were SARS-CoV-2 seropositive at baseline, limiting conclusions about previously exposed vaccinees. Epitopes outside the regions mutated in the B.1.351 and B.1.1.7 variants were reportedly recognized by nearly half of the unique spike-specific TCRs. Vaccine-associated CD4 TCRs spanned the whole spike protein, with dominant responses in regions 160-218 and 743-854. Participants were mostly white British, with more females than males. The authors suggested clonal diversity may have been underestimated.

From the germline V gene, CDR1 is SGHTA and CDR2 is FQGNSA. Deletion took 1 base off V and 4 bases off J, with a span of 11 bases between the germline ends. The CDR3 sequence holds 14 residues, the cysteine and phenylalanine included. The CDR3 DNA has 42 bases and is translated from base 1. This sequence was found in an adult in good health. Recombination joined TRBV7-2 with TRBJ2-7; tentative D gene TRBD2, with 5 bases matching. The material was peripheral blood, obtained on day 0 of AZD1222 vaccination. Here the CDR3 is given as CASSLGAGPYEQYF. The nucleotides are TGTGCCAGCAGCTTAGGGGCGGGCCCTTACGAGCAGTACTTC. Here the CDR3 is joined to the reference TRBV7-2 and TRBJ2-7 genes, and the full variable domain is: GAGVSQSPSNKVTEKGKDVELRCDPISGHTALYWYRQSLGQGLEFLIYFQGNSAPDKSGLPSDRFSAERTGGSVSTLTIQRTQQEDSAVYLCASSLGAGPYEQYFGPGTRLTVT.